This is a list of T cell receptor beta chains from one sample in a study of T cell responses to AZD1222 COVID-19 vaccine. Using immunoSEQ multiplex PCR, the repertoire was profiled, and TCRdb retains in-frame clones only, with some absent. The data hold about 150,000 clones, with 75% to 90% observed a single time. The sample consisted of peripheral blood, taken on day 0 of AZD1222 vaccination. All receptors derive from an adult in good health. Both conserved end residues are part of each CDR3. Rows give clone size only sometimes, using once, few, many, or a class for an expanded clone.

CDR3: CASSSPGTGNTIYF; size: -; V: TRBV28
CDR3: CASSLSGVQETQYF; size: -; V: TRBV27
CDR3: CASSPHRGRANYGYTF; size: once; V: TRBV6-2/TRBV6-3
CDR3: CASSKGRRVYTF; size: -; V: TRBV6-2/TRBV6-3
CDR3: CASSQYRGSNQPQHF; size: -; V: TRBV11-2
CDR3: CASRGGTGGVNTGELFF; size: -; V: TRBV2
CDR3: CASSGTSGGFQETQYF; size: -; V: TRBV9
CDR3: CASSLYRDGNTIYF; size: -; V: TRBV5-4
CDR3: CASSYAGQNQETQYF; size: -; V: TRBV6-5
CDR3: CASSPRMTGKSGNTIYF; size: -; V: TRBV7-9
CDR3: CASSLAPGAGVLTDTQYF; size: -; V: TRBV13
CDR3: CASSISGTSGGAYTDTQYF; size: -; V: TRBV5-1
CDR3: CASSFGRSYNSPLHF; size: -; V: TRBV7-3
CDR3: CASSPGRGTDTQYF; size: -; V: TRBV7-3
CDR3: CASSLAFGTGGGQPQHF; size: -; V: TRBV5-1
CDR3: CASSLATSTPGYTF; size: -; V: TRBV5-1
CDR3: CASSSWGRKDEKLFF; size: -; V: TRBV5-1
CDR3: CASRPGTGAEKLFF; size: -; V: TRBV6-5
CDR3: CASSLRGSAADTQYF; size: -; V: TRBV5-6
CDR3: CASSYRGSSYNSPLHF; size: -; V: TRBV6-2/TRBV6-3
CDR3: CASTKTSGGAQETQYF; size: -; V: TRBV7-9
CDR3: CASSFQGRGTGELFF; size: -; V: TRBV7-2
CDR3: CASSPVISGGTDTQYF; size: once; V: TRBV7-8
CDR3: CASSPGGEAFF; size: once; V: TRBV18
CDR3: CASSWGTAHSNQPQHF; size: -; V: TRBV5-6
CDR3: CASSKPGQGAIEQFF; size: -; V: TRBV4-2
CDR3: CASSETGEAFF; size: -; V: TRBV6-1
CDR3: CAWSLRTGPPYEQYF; size: -; V: TRBV30
CDR3: CATSSVSSGQLGGYTF; size: few; V: TRBV15
CDR3: CAISSLNYEQYF; size: once; V: TRBV10-3
CDR3: CASSYSTLADTQYF; size: once; V: TRBV6-6
CDR3: CASSLPGTSGRAGELFF; size: -; V: TRBV5-1
CDR3: CASSQPRHANNYGYTF; size: -; V: TRBV23-1
CDR3: CASSEVANYGYTF; size: -; V: TRBV9
CDR3: CASSQYREGSNQPQHF; size: -; V: TRBV2
CDR3: CASSYSTRQGYGYTF; size: -; V: TRBV6-5
CDR3: CASSSQGALNTEAFF; size: -; V: TRBV5-5
CDR3: CASSLMGAGLRDEQFF; size: once; V: TRBV7-2
CDR3: CSVGLTGGLSYEQYF; size: -; V: TRBV29-1
CDR3: CASGSYLPNANTGELFF; size: -; V: TRBV12-5
CDR3: CASSLAGGQETQYF; size: few; V: TRBV7-2